These 4 T cell receptor beta chains were all obtained from the same sample, sequenced in a study of T cell responses to AZD1222 COVID-19 vaccine. Assay: immunoSEQ multiplex PCR; the TCRdb copy retains only in-frame clones and omits some. The sample has 120,000 or so clones, about 88% seen once. The sequences come from peripheral blood, collected on day 0 of AZD1222 vaccination. The source of these receptors is an adult in good health.

This clone was observed a few times. This same CDR3 is encoded by further DNA sequences in the sample. The chain has TRBV11-3 and TRBJ1-3, with unresolved D. The length of the CDR3 is 15 residues. V gave up 1 base and J gave up 1 base, with 8 bases separating them. The V gene's germline CDR1 is SGHNT and CDR2 YENEEA. The CDR3 loop reads CASSLGRVSGNTIYF. The CDR3 nucleotides are TGTGCCAGCAGCTTAGGACGGGTGTCTGGAAACACCATATATTTT.

V is TRBV27 and J is TRBJ1-4; no firm D call. Germline V gene lookup returns CDR1 MNHEY and CDR2 SMNVEV (reference sequence). The CDR3 spans 15 residues. V was cut by 3 bases and J by 4 bases, with 12 bases left in between. CDR3 nucleotides: TGTGCCAGCAGTTTGTCAGCTCTTAATAATGAAAAACTGTTTTTT. Its translation: CASSLSALNNEKLFF.

The J gene is TRBJ1-5, the V gene TRBV7-3; 8 nucleotides agree with TRBD1. CDR3 length equals 14 residues. Losses at the gene ends were 6 bases for V and 7 bases for J; bases not matched to a gene: 8. The germline V gene encodes CDR1 SGHTA and CDR2 FQGTGA. In nucleotides, the CDR3 is TGTGCCAGCAGTCGATACAGGGGGAAGCAGCCCCAGCATTTT. The encoded protein is CASSRYRGKQPQHF.

The genes are TRBV2 and TRBJ2-7; 11 bases line up with TRBD2. V dropped 7 bases and J dropped 2; count of bases not matched to a gene: 4. Germline CDR1 is SNHLY and CDR2 is FYNNEI. This CDR3 has 14 residues. The CDR3, as DNA: TGTGCCAGCACTGCGACTAGCGGGACCTACGAGCAGTACTTC. It codes for CASTATSGTYEQYF.